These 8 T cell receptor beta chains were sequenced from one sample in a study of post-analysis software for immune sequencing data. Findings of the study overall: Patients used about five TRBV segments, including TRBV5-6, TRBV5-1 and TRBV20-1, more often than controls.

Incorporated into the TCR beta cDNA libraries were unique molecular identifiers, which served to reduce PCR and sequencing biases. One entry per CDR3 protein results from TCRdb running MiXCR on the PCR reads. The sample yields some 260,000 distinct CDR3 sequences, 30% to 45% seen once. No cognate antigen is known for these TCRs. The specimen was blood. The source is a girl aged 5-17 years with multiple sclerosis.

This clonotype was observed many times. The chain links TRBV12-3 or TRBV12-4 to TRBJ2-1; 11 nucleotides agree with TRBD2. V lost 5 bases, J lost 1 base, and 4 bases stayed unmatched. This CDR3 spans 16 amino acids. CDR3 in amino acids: CASSVSGRASYNEQFF. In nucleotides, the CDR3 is TGTGCCAGCAGTGTTAGCGGGAGGGCTTCCTACAATGAGCAGTTCTTC.

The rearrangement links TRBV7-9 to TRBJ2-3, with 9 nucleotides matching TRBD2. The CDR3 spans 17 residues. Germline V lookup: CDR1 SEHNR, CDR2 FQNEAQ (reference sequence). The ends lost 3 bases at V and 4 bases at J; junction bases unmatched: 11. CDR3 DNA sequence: TGTGCCAGCAGCTTCGCCCTCGGGACTAGCATCGCAGATACGCAGTATTTT. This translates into CASSFALGTSIADTQYF. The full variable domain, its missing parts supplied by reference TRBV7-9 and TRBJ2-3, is DTGVSQNPRHKITKRGQNVTFRCDPISEHNRLYWYRQTLGQGPEFLTYFQNEAQLEKSRLLSDRFSAERPKGSFSTLEIQRTEQGDSAMYLCASSFALGTSIADTQYFGPGTRLTVL.

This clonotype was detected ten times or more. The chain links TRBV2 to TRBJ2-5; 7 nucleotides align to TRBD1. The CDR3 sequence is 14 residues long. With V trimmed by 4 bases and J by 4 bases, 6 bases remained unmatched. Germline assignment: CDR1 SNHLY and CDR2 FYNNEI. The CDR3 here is CASSATGLGETQYF. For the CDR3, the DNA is TGTGCCAGCAGTGCGACAGGGTTGGGAGAGACCCAGTACTTC.

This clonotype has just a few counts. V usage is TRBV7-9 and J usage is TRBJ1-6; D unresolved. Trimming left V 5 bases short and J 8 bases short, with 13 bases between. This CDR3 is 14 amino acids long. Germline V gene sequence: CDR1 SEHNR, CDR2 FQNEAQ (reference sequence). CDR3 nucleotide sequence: TGTGCCAGCAGCCCGGTTAGAGGGTATTCACCCCTCCACTTT. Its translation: CASSPVRGYSPLHF.

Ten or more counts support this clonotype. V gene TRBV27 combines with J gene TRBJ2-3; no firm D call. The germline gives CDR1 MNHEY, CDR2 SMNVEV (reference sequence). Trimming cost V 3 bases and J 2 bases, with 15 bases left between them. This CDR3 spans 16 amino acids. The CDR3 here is CASSFLAERYTDTQYF. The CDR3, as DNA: TGTGCCAGCAGTTTCTTGGCGGAGCGATACACAGATACGCAGTATTTT.

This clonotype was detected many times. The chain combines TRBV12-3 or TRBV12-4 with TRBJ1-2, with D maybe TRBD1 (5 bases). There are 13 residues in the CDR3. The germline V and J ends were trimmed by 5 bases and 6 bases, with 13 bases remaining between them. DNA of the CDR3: TGTGCCAGCAGTAAAGGAGGGGTGGATGGCTACACCTTC. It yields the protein CASSKGGVDGYTF.

CDR3: CASSRTGSGLPLAGELFF. For the CDR3, the DNA is TGTGCCAGCAGTCGGACCGGGAGCGGACTACCCTTGGCCGGGGAGCTGTTTTTT. J is TRBJ2-2 and V is TRBV12-3 or TRBV12-4; tentatively, D is TRBD2 (6 bases). This CDR3 comprises 18 residues. With 5 bases removed from V and 6 bases from J, the gap between germline ends came to 25 bases.

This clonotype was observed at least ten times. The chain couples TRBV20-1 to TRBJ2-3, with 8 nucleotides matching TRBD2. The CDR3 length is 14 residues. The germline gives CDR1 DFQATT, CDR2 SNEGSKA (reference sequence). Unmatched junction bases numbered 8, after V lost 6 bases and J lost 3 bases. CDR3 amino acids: CSATGTRSTDTQYF. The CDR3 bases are TGCAGTGCGACCGGGACTAGAAGTACAGATACGCAGTATTTT.